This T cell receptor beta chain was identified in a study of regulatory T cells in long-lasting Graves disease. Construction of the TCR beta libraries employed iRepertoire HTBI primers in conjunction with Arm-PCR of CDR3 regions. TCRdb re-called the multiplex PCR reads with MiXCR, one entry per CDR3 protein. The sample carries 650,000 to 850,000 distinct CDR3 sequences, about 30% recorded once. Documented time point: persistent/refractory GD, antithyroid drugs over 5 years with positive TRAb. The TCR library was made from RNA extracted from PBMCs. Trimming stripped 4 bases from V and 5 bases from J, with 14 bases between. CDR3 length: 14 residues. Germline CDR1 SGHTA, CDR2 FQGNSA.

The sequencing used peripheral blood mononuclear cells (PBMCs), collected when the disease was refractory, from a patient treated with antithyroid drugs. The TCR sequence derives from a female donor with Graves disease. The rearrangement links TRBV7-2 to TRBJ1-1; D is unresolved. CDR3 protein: CASSSRWGGTEAFF. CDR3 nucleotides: TGTGCCAGCAGCTCAAGGTGGGGAGGGACTGAAGCTTTCTTT.